What follows are 5 T cell receptor beta chains derived from one specimen sequenced in a study of shared clonotypes between healthy human individuals (dated by TCRdb to 2018 to 2020). CD8 naive samples consisted of CD45RO-negative cells that were positively selected for CCR7, yielding a CD45RA+CCR7+ population without TemRA cells. The library relied on the immunoSEQ multiplex PCR assay. In TCRdb, the immuneACCESS table is reduced to in-frame sequences with V and J assigned. These tables do not hold every clone; where another copy was compared, an unresolved V gene accounts for under half, and the others remain unexplained. Counted in this sample were about 1,800,000 clones; approximately 94% of them appeared once. 0.9% to 1.5% of the sample is taken by the ten largest. The sequenced material came from naive CD8+ T cells sorted from blood. This specimen's cell subset or site label, interpreted: CD45RA+CCR7+. These receptors were collected from a man aged 18 to 29 in good health.

The chain is built from TRBV7-6 and TRBJ2-1, with TRBD2 as a possible D gene (6 bases). This CDR3 comprises 14 residues. The V and J ends lost 5 bases and 9 bases respectively, with 17 bases between them. Germline loops: CDR1 SGHVS, CDR2 FNYEAQ. The CDR3 nucleotides are TGTGCCAGCAGCCCGGGACTGCCCCCCGGTGAGCAGTTCTTC. It encodes CASSPGLPPGEQFF.

This clone was recorded once. This chain joins TRBV5-6 and TRBJ1-5; 10 positions agree with TRBD1. In germline, CDR1 is SGHDT, CDR2 YYEEEE. The V segment lost 5 bases and the J segment 5 bases; nucleotides outside the gene matches: 7. CDR3 length: 15 residues. This CDR3 reads CASSDGQGVYQPQHF. Here the CDR3 DNA reads TGTGCCAGCAGTGATGGACAGGGGGTATATCAGCCCCAGCATTTT.

A remark on this clone: Distinct nucleotide sequences in the sample also encode this CDR3. V and J are TRBV4-1 and TRBJ2-5; D call uncertain. CDR3 length equals 13 residues. Germline CDR1 and CDR2: MGHRA and YSYEKL. V was trimmed by 0 bases and J by 3 bases, leaving 5 bases between them. CDR3 loop: CASSQDIEETQYF. The CDR3 DNA reads as TGCGCCAGCAGCCAAGATATAGAAGAGACCCAGTACTTC.

The J gene is TRBJ2-7, the V gene TRBV11-1, with D possibly being TRBD2 (5 bases). The V end lost 1 base, the J end lost 1 base, and 8 bases lay between the germline ends. The CDR3 loop spans 14 amino acids. From germline, CDR1 is SGHAT and CDR2 FQDESV (reference sequence). This chain's CDR3 is CASSLGTGSYEQYF. Written as DNA, the CDR3 is TGTGCCAGCAGCTTAGGGACTGGTTCCTACGAGCAGTACTTC.

The chain has TRBV29-1 and TRBJ2-7, with D possibly TRBD1 on 6 matching bases. Trimming took 6 bases from V and 2 from J, leaving 20 bases between them. Germline-derived CDR1 and CDR2 are SQVTM and ANQGSEA. CDR3 size: 15 residues. The CDR3 spells CSVESPGTTTYEQYF. For the CDR3, the DNA is TGCAGCGTGGAATCCCCCGGGACAACAACCTACGAGCAGTACTTC.